A single sample gave rise to the 13 T cell receptor beta chains below, sequenced in a study of CD4 and CD8 cells across lung adenocarcinoma regions. A single record per CDR3 protein comes from TCRdb applying MiXCR to the PCR reads. The sample lists over 15,000 distinct CDR3 sequences; 45% to 60% were seen once. Sample: CD8+ T cells from the center of a lung tumor. The receptor source for this set is a female donor with lung adenocarcinoma. The CD4 and CD8 labels of this study may be unreliable.

The chain couples TRBV6-1 to TRBJ2-3, with D perhaps matching TRBD2 (5 bases). CDR1 MNHNS and CDR2 SASEGT come from the germline V gene. This CDR3 is built from 13 residues. Trimming removed 7 bases at V and 4 bases at J, with 12 bases between. The CDR3 loop is CASTYQEADTQYF. The CDR3 DNA reads TGTGCCAGCACCTACCAGGAGGCAGATACGCAGTATTTT.

This clonotype was detected once. This rearrangement joins TRBV6-1 to TRBJ1-2; no clear D gene. The CDR3 contains 10 residues. The germline V gene has CDR1 MNHNS and CDR2 SASEGT. Trimming left V 4 bases short and J 8 bases short, with 5 bases between. The CDR3, as DNA: TGTGCCAGCAGTGGAGTAGGCTACACCTTC. Its translation: CASSGVGYTF.

The chain employs TRBV6-2 or TRBV6-3 and TRBJ2-1, with D maybe TRBD2 (6 bases). The J call may be wrong; the DNA end is better matched by TRBJ2-5. CDR1 is MNHEY and CDR2 is SVGEGT in the germline V gene. The CDR3 runs 15 residues. The CDR3 nucleotides are TGTGCCAGCAGTTTAGGGGAGGTTGTTTTGGGGACCCAGTACTTC. Translating it yields CASSLGEVVLGTQYF.

In this sample, this clonotype turned up many times. This chain joins TRBV7-8 and TRBJ2-1; TRBD1 might be the D (6 bases). V was shortened by 3 bases and J by 5 bases, with 11 bases between the two germline ends. Germline V gives CDR1 SGHVS, CDR2 FQNEAQ. This CDR3 spans 14 amino acids. The CDR3 spells CASSLNYRDNEQFF. Here the CDR3 DNA reads TGTGCCAGCAGCTTGAACTACAGGGACAATGAGCAGTTCTTC.

The V call is TRBV6-1, the J call TRBJ2-4; 13 positions match TRBD2. The CDR3 has 18 residues. Unmatched junction bases numbered 17, after V lost 5 bases and J lost 10 bases. CDR1 and CDR2 from the germline V gene are MNHNS and SASEGT. The CDR3 region is CASSRGLAGVRGTDIQYF. The CDR3 DNA sequence: TGTGCCAGCAGTCGCGGACTAGCGGGGGTGCGAGGCACAGATATTCAGTACTTC.

This clonotype has a count of ten or more. This chain links TRBV6-2 or TRBV6-3 with TRBJ2-1; 10 nucleotides match TRBD2. CDR3 size: 16 residues. The germline V gene encodes CDR1 MNHEY and CDR2 SVGEGT. V shed 1 base, J shed 4 bases, and the junction held 4 bases outside the gene matches. CDR3 in amino acids: CASSYFLAGVYNEQFF. CDR3 in DNA: TGTGCCAGCAGTTACTTTCTAGCGGGGGTATACAATGAGCAGTTCTTC.

About this clonotype itself: Given a much more abundant clone one base away, this may be a read error. J is TRBJ2-1 and V is TRBV6-1; perhaps TRBD1 as D (5 bases). CDR3 length: 15 amino acids. The ends were cut back, 5 bases at V and 13 bases at J, with 24 bases in the middle. The germline CDR1 and CDR2 sequences are MNHNS and SASEGT. The CDR3 loop reads CASSRTPDRQETQFF. Here the CDR3 DNA reads TGTGCCAGCAGTCGGACGCCCGACAGACAAGAGACCCAGTTCTTC.

The chain is built from TRBV12-3 or TRBV12-4 and TRBJ2-3; D perhaps matches TRBD1 (6 bases). V was trimmed by 6 bases and J by 5 bases, leaving 15 bases between them. The CDR3 is made up of 14 amino acids. In nucleotides, the CDR3 is TGTGCCAGCAGAGGGGGATGTGACCAAGATACGCAGTATTTT. Amino acids: CASRGGCDQDTQYF.

This chain connects TRBV6-5 to TRBJ2-1; maybe TRBD2 (6 bases). CDR3 length: 13 amino acids. The V gene's germline CDR1 is MNHEY and CDR2 SVGAGI. Trimming pared 2 bases from V and 10 bases from J, leaving 12 bases between. The CDR3 DNA reads TGTGCCAGCAGTTACGGTCCCGCGGGGGAGCAGTTCTTC. This sequence encodes CASSYGPAGEQFF.

The V gene is TRBV6-4, the J gene TRBJ2-1; no clear D. Germline CDR1 is MRHNA and CDR2 is SNTAGT. The V end was cut by 2 bases, the J end by 5 bases, with 7 bases between. This CDR3 is 13 amino acids long. The CDR3 nucleotides read TGTGCCAGCAGTGACGGGCCTAACAATGAGCAGTTCTTC. Translated: CASSDGPNNEQFF.

There are a few counts of this clonotype. The rearrangement uses TRBV7-2 and TRBJ1-2; tentative D call: TRBD1 (6 bases). This CDR3 region has 14 residues. Germline V lookup: CDR1 SGHTA, CDR2 FQGNSA. V was cut by 4 bases and J by 2 bases, with 11 bases left in between. CDR3 protein: CASSSYRENYGYTF. CDR3 in DNA: TGTGCCAGCAGCTCCTACAGGGAGAACTATGGCTACACCTTC. The variable domain in full, with the rest retrieved from reference TRBV7-2 and TRBJ1-2, is GAGVSQSPSNKVTEKGKDVELRCDPISGHTALYWYRQSLGQGLEFLIYFQGNSAPDKSGLPSDRFSAERTGGSVSTLTIQRTQQEDSAVYLCASSSYRENYGYTFGSGTRLTVV.

In the case of this clonotype: The junction does not match germline at one end; this may be a read error. The chain combines TRBV6-1 with TRBJ2-3, with D perhaps TRBD2 (6 bases). The CDR3 is 16 amino acids. Germline lookup yields CDR1 MNHNS and CDR2 SASEGT. This chain's CDR3 is CASSDGGLCHTNTQYF. DNA of the CDR3: TGTGCCAGCAGCGACGGAGGGCTGTGCCACACAAATACGCAGTATTTC.

As regards this clonotype: A junction end diverges from the germline sequence, so it may reflect a read error. CDR3 loop: CASSAGPGTVGGETQYF. The CDR3 DNA reads as TGTGCCAGCAGTGCGGGCCCCGGGACAGTCGGCGGAGAGACGCAGTATTTC. V gene TRBV6-1 combines with J gene TRBJ2-3; 7 bases are a match to TRBD1. Germline CDR1 and CDR2: MNHNS and SASEGT. The CDR3 is 17 residues long.